The 8 T cell receptor beta chains presented below share a single source sample, sequenced in a study of control samples from healthy donors and cancer patients. Only in-frame clones appear in the TCRdb table, and some are missing; sequencing was by immunoSEQ multiplex PCR. The sample lists 90,000 to 95,000 clones, about 82% occurring once. Sequences were obtained from blood. Receptors originate from a man between 25 and 39 years old in good health.

The chain combines TRBV5-5 with TRBJ1-1; possible D gene TRBD1, 6 bases. There are 15 residues in the CDR3. CDR1 SGHKS and CDR2 YYEKEE come from the germline V gene (reference sequence). V dropped 1 base and J dropped 3 bases, with 13 bases sitting between them. CDR3 DNA: TGTGCCAGCAGCTTGCTTCCCCGGACAGACACTGAAGCTTTCTTT. Its translation: CASSLLPRTDTEAFF.

The chain employs TRBV7-4 and TRBJ2-1; no reliable D call. CDR1 and CDR2 (germline): SGHVT, SQSDAQ. V lost 1 base and J lost 0, with 25 bases in between. The CDR3 covers 21 residues. CDR3 nucleotide sequence: TGTGCCAGCAGCTTAGGAGGCGGACGTTTCCTTTCCTCTTGCTCCTACAATGAGCAGTTCTTC. Protein: CASSLGGGRFLSSCSYNEQFF.

This sequence joins TRBV5-5 and TRBJ2-5; D possibly corresponds to TRBD2 (5 bases). CDR1 and CDR2 from the germline V gene are SGHKS and YYEKEE (reference sequence). This CDR3 is built from 14 residues. Between the trimmed V and J ends, which lost 2 bases and 4 bases, there was a span of 12 bases. This chain's CDR3 is CASSLWSRAETQYF. In nucleotides, the CDR3 is TGTGCCAGCAGCTTATGGTCGCGGGCAGAGACCCAGTACTTC. The full variable domain, rest sourced from reference TRBV5-5 and TRBJ2-5, is DAGVTQSPTHLIKTRGQQVTLRCSPISGHKSVSWYQQVLGQGPQFIFQYYEKEERGRGNFPDRFSARQFPNYSSELNVNALLLGDSALYLCASSLWSRAETQYFGPGTRLLVL.

The chain combines TRBV5-1 with TRBJ2-2, with a possible D match to TRBD1 (6 bases). The germline V gene encodes CDR1 SGHRS and CDR2 YFSETQ. This CDR3 comprises 14 residues. The V and J ends lost 2 bases and 6 bases respectively, with 11 bases between them. The CDR3 DNA follows: TGCGCCAGCAGCTTAGGGGGAAACCCCGGGGAGCTGTTTTTT. Its translation: CASSLGGNPGELFF. Using reference TRBV5-1 and TRBJ2-2 for the parts outside the CDR3, the full variable domain is KAGVTQTPRYLIKTRGQQVTLSCSPISGHRSVSWYQQTPGQGLQFLFEYFSETQRNKGNFPGRFSGRQFSNSRSEMNVSTLELGDSALYLCASSLGGNPGELFFGEGSRLTVL.

This chain connects TRBV9 to TRBJ2-2; 9 bases line up with TRBD2. Germline V gene lookup returns CDR1 SGDLS and CDR2 YYNGEE. The V segment lost 3 bases and the J segment 1 base; nucleotides outside the gene matches: 4. The CDR3 sequence is 16 residues long. The DNA for the CDR3 is TGTGCCAGCAGCGCCACTAGCGGGCAGAACACCGGGGAGCTGTTTTTT. Translated: CASSATSGQNTGELFF.

The V gene is TRBV14, the J gene TRBJ2-1, with 12 bases aligning to TRBD2. Germline loops: CDR1 SGHDN, CDR2 FVKESK. Trimming at V came to 5 bases and at J to 2 bases, leaving 4 bases not matched to a gene. The CDR3 has 16 residues. The CDR3 DNA sequence: TGTGCCAGCAGCTATACTAGCGGGGGGACCTACAATGAGCAGTTCTTC. It is translated as CASSYTSGGTYNEQFF.

This clone was seen only a few times. The chain has TRBV29-1 and TRBJ1-1; maybe TRBD1 (5 bases). This CDR3 region has 12 residues. The V end was cut by 4 bases, the J end by 1 base, with 7 bases between. From germline, CDR1 is SQVTM and CDR2 ANQGSEA. CDR3 sequence reads: CSVADRNTEAFF. CDR3 nucleotide sequence: TGCAGCGTTGCCGACAGGAACACTGAAGCTTTCTTT.

The chain has TRBV6-1 and TRBJ1-5; tentatively, D is TRBD1 (5 bases). The CDR3 is 15 residues long. Deletions cut 2 bases from V and 6 bases from J, with 14 bases between. Per the germline V gene, CDR1 is MNHNS and CDR2 is SASEGT. In nucleotides, the CDR3 is TGTGCCAGCAGTGAACGTATGGGCAGGGTTCAGCCCCAGCATTTT. Amino acid sequence: CASSERMGRVQPQHF.